Below, 5 T cell receptor beta chains from the same sample are listed, as sequenced in a study of shared clonotypes between healthy human individuals. Profiled with immunoSEQ multiplex PCR; TCRdb holds only in-frame clones, not every one. The top ten clones hold about 0.39% of a sample with fewer than 2.5 million clones, under 95% of them seen once. The sample was naive CD4+ T cells from PBMCs. Subset indicated: CD45RA+ positively selected. The receptors were gathered from a man younger than 30 in good health. Some clones in this sample may be carry-over from other donors' samples.

The CDR3 coding sequence is TGTGCCTGGAGTAGAATAACCTACGAGCAGTACTTC. Protein: CAWSRITYEQYF. The chain joins TRBV30 to TRBJ2-7; D is unclear. Trimming stripped 2 bases from V and 2 bases from J, with 7 bases between. Germline assignment: CDR1 GTSNPN and CDR2 SVGIG (reference sequence). The CDR3 extends over 12 amino acids.

This chain joins TRBV7-9 and TRBJ1-6; D might be TRBD1 (6 bases). The germline CDR1 and CDR2 sequences are SEHNR and FQNEAQ (reference sequence). Trimming pared 5 bases from V and 7 bases from J, leaving 15 bases between. The CDR3 is made up of 15 amino acids. The DNA for the CDR3 is TGTGCCAGCAGCAAGCGGGGACAAATAAATTCACCCCTCCACTTT. It yields the protein CASSKRGQINSPLHF. The full variable domain, with the rest looked up from reference TRBV7-9 and TRBJ1-6, is DTGVSQNPRHKITKRGQNVTFRCDPISEHNRLYWYRQTLGQGPEFLTYFQNEAQLEKSRLLSDRFSAERPKGSFSTLEIQRTEQGDSAMYLCASSKRGQINSPLHFGNGTRLTVT.

The V call is TRBV6-1, the J call TRBJ2-2, with D possibly being TRBD1 or TRBD2 (5 bases each). Germline CDR1 reads MNHNS; CDR2 reads SASEGT. The V and J ends lost 6 bases and 4 bases respectively, with 15 bases between them. The CDR3 has 15 amino acids. The CDR3 region has the DNA TGTGCCAGCAGGGAAAAGGGGACGGGCACCGGGGAGCTGTTTTTT. It codes for CASREKGTGTGELFF.

This chain connects TRBV5-1 to TRBJ2-2; 10 bases are a match to TRBD2. Trimming cost V 4 bases and J 2 bases; bases outside gene matches: 5. The CDR3 sequence is 16 residues long. In germline, CDR1 is SGHRS, CDR2 YFSETQ. The CDR3 here is CASSTTSGTNTGELFF. CDR3 DNA sequence: TGCGCCAGCAGCACCACTAGCGGGACAAACACCGGGGAGCTGTTTTTT.

About this clone: Other DNA sequences within the sample encode an identical CDR3. The chain recombines TRBV5-1 with TRBJ2-1, with 14 bases lining up with TRBD2. The CDR3 runs to 15 residues. Germline V lookup: CDR1 SGHRS, CDR2 YFSETQ. Trimming at V came to 3 bases and at J to 6 bases, leaving 2 bases not matched to a gene. The CDR3 nucleotides are TGCGCCAGCAGCTCGGGACTAGCGGGAGCCAATGAGCAGTTCTTC. It specifies CASSSGLAGANEQFF.